Shown below are 30 T cell receptor beta chains from a single sample sequenced in a study of OX40 agonist ivuxolimab in advanced cancers. Repertoires were generated with immunoSEQ multiplex PCR, while TCRdb's copy carries only in-frame clones and drops some. The sample carries some 64,000 clones, roughly 84% recorded once. This material consisted of CD4+ or CD8+ T cells sorted from blood, taken in a trial of the OX40 agonist ivuxolimab. The receptors come from an adult with an advanced solid tumor such as melanoma, head and neck, liver or kidney cancer.

The J gene is TRBJ2-1, the V gene TRBV10-2; 9 bases map to TRBD1. With V trimmed by 2 bases and J by 8 bases, 4 bases remained unmatched. The germline gives CDR1 WSHSY, CDR2 SAAADI. CDR3 length equals 14 residues. CDR3 bases: TGCGCCAGCAGTGAGAAGACAGGGGGAGATGAGCAGTTCTTC. It encodes CASSEKTGGDEQFF.

The chain couples TRBV30 to TRBJ2-5; D ambiguous. Germline V gene lookup returns CDR1 GTSNPN and CDR2 SVGIG (reference sequence). Deletions cut 1 base from V and 2 bases from J, with 14 bases between. The CDR3 has 15 residues. CDR3 sequence: CAWSATNRIQETQYF. The CDR3, as DNA: TGTGCCTGGAGTGCCACAAACAGAATACAAGAGACCCAGTACTTC.

This rearrangement joins TRBV29-1 to TRBJ2-1, with 12 nucleotides matching TRBD2. The CDR3 covers 14 residues. The V gene end was trimmed by 6 bases and the J gene end by 9 bases; junction bases not matched to a gene: 9. Germline CDR1 reads SQVTM; CDR2 reads ANQGSEA. The CDR3 sequence is CSVRPSGRAGEQFF. The CDR3 DNA reads as TGCAGCGTCCGGCCTAGCGGGAGGGCTGGTGAGCAGTTCTTC.

This rearrangement joins TRBV6-4 to TRBJ1-1, with D hard to call. V was cut by 8 bases and J by 5 bases, with 15 bases left in between. Germline CDR1 and CDR2: MRHNA and SNTAGT. The CDR3 totals 13 residues. Here the CDR3 DNA reads TGTGCCAGCGTAACATTTTCTGGGACTGAAGCTTTCTTT. As protein: CASVTFSGTEAFF.

In DNA, the CDR3 is TGCGCCAGCAGCCACAACGGCCAGGGCGAAGAGACCCAGTACTTC. Protein: CASSHNGQGEETQYF. The chain carries TRBV4-1 and TRBJ2-5; D is perhaps TRBD1 (5 bases). With 3 bases removed from V and 3 bases from J, the gap between germline ends came to 14 bases. The CDR3 extends over 15 amino acids. Germline CDR1 is MGHRA and CDR2 is YSYEKL.

This rearrangement joins TRBV5-4 to TRBJ2-5; a possible D gene is TRBD1 (7 bases). The CDR3 has 13 amino acids. Germline CDR1 SGHNT, CDR2 YYREEE (reference sequence). V lost 4 bases, J lost 5 bases, and 12 bases lay in between. In DNA form, the CDR3 reads TGTGCCAGCAGCATACCAGGGGGGGAGACCCAGTACTTC. This codes for CASSIPGGETQYF. The variable domain in full, with the rest retrieved from reference TRBV5-4 and TRBJ2-5, is ETGVTQSPTHLIKTRGQQVTLRCSSQSGHNTVSWYQQALGQGPQFIFQYYREEENGRGNFPPRFSGLQFPNYSSELNVNALELDDSALYLCASSIPGGETQYFGPGTRLLVL.

In DNA form, the CDR3 reads TGTGCCAGCACCAGACTAGCGGGTCGCACAGATACGCAGTATTTT. It yields the protein CASTRLAGRTDTQYF. The chain uses TRBV6-1 and TRBJ2-3, with TRBD2 matching over 10 bases. The germline V gene has CDR1 MNHNS and CDR2 SASEGT. The CDR3 length is 15 residues. With V trimmed by 7 bases and J by 1 base, 5 bases remained unmatched.

CDR3 nucleotides: TGTGCCAGCAGCTTACAGGACAGGGGCGCAGATACGCAGTATTTT. Its translation is CASSLQDRGADTQYF. V is TRBV7-6 and J is TRBJ2-3; 9 bases are shared with TRBD1. Losses at the gene ends were 2 bases for V and 4 bases for J; bases not matched to a gene: 4. The V gene's germline CDR1 is SGHVS and CDR2 FNYEAQ. The CDR3 has 15 residues.

The chain couples TRBV19 to TRBJ1-4; the match to TRBD1 covers 8 bases. V was pared by 3 bases and J by 5 bases, with 2 bases of the junction left unmatched. CDR1 is LNHDA and CDR2 is SQIVND in the germline V gene (reference sequence). The CDR3 runs 14 residues. CDR3 region: CASSINRGNEKLFF. Written as DNA, the CDR3 is TGTGCCAGTAGTATTAACAGGGGGAATGAAAAACTGTTTTTT.

The chain's CDR3 is CASSQDPLAGRDNEQFF. CDR3 sequence (DNA): TGCGCCAGCAGCCAAGATCCACTAGCGGGACGTGACAATGAGCAGTTCTTC. The rearrangement joins TRBV4-3 to TRBJ2-1; the match to TRBD2 covers 10 bases. V gave up 0 bases and J gave up 5 bases; unmatched junction bases: 7. The CDR3 contains 17 residues. The germline gives CDR1 LGHNA, CDR2 YSLEER.

This chain's CDR3 is CASSLQGIGEKLFF. CDR3 bases: TGTGCCAGCAGCTTACAGGGAATTGGTGAAAAACTGTTTTTT. The V gene is TRBV5-4, the J gene TRBJ1-4; D might be TRBD1 (6 bases). Germline loops: CDR1 SGHNT, CDR2 YYREEE (reference sequence). Trimming took off 2 bases at V and 7 bases at J, with 12 bases between the two ends. The length of the CDR3 is 14 residues.

This clone is a singleton in its sample. The V call is TRBV11-1, the J call TRBJ2-7, with D possibly matching TRBD2 (6 bases). CDR1 SGHAT and CDR2 FQDESV come from the germline V gene (reference sequence). The V and J ends lost 2 bases and 1 base respectively, with 9 bases between them. This CDR3 contains 14 residues. CDR3 residues: CASSLYGRSYEQYF. In DNA, the CDR3 is TGTGCCAGCAGCTTATACGGGAGATCCTACGAGCAGTACTTC.

The rearrangement uses TRBV7-2 and TRBJ2-1; TRBD2 matches at 12 bases. The V and J ends lost 5 bases and 5 bases, in that order; junction bases with no gene match: 7. CDR3 length: 16 residues. The germline V gene has CDR1 SGHTA and CDR2 FQGNSA. CDR3 region: CASSQLAGGTHNEQFF. In DNA, the CDR3 is TGTGCCAGCAGCCAACTAGCGGGAGGTACCCACAATGAGCAGTTCTTC. Together with reference TRBV7-2 and TRBJ2-1, the CDR3 gives the full variable domain: GAGVSQSPSNKVTEKGKDVELRCDPISGHTALYWYRQSLGQGLEFLIYFQGNSAPDKSGLPSDRFSAERTGGSVSTLTIQRTQQEDSAVYLCASSQLAGGTHNEQFFGPGTRLTVL.

The chain carries TRBV7-2 and TRBJ1-4; tentatively, D is TRBD1 (5 bases). This CDR3 is built from 14 residues. V gave up 6 bases and J gave up 3 bases, with 11 bases separating them. Per germline, CDR1 SGHTA and CDR2 FQGNSA. This CDR3 reads CASRQGAANEKLFF. The DNA for the CDR3 is TGTGCCAGCAGGCAAGGGGCGGCTAATGAAAAACTGTTTTTT.

As concerns this clone: Distinct nucleotide sequences in the sample also encode this CDR3. The chain recombines TRBV11-2 with TRBJ2-5; D remains unclear. Trimming took off 2 bases at V and 4 bases at J, with 5 bases between the two ends. CDR1 is SGHAT and CDR2 is FQNNGV in the germline V gene. The CDR3 loop spans 12 amino acids. CDR3 DNA sequence: TGTGCCAGCAGCTTATCGCGAGAGACCCAGTACTTC. This gives the protein CASSLSRETQYF.

The rearrangement joins TRBV2 to TRBJ2-7; 13 nucleotides line up with TRBD2. The length of the CDR3 is 14 residues. J was trimmed by 11 bases and V by 7 bases; bases with no gene match: 11. Germline V gene sequence: CDR1 SNHLY, CDR2 FYNNEI. The CDR3 DNA reads TGTGCCAGCATCCTAGGGGGACTAGCGGGGTATAAGTACTTC. As protein: CASILGGLAGYKYF. Filled out from reference TRBV2 and TRBJ2-7, the complete variable domain reads EPEVTQTPSHQVTQMGQEVILRCVPISNHLYFYWYRQILGQKVEFLVSFYNNEISEKSEIFDDQFSVERPDGSNFTLKIRSTKLEDSAMYFCASILGGLAGYKYFGPGTRLTVT.

The chain combines TRBV28 with TRBJ2-7, with D perhaps matching TRBD1 or TRBD2 (5 bases each). This CDR3 spans 14 amino acids. Germline CDR1 reads MDHEN; CDR2 reads SYDVKM. The V end lost 5 bases, the J end lost 3 bases, and 14 bases lay between the germline ends. CDR3 protein: CASSRHGDVYEQYF. The CDR3 nucleotides read TGTGCCAGCAGTCGACACGGGGACGTCTACGAGCAGTACTTC.

The V and J genes are TRBV10-3 and TRBJ2-5; D is possibly TRBD2 (6 bases). CDR1 ENHRY and CDR2 SYGVKD come from the germline V gene. V lost 10 bases and J 2 bases, leaving 11 bases between the germline ends. CDR3 length: 12 amino acids. The CDR3 here is CATRTTQETQYF. In DNA form, the CDR3 reads TGTGCCACCCGGACTACTCAAGAGACCCAGTACTTC.

V gene TRBV10-2 combines with J gene TRBJ1-1, with no clear D. Trimming pared 4 bases from V and 1 base from J, leaving 7 bases between. Germline V gene lookup returns CDR1 WSHSY and CDR2 SAAADI. This CDR3 contains 13 residues. CDR3 nucleotides: TGCGCCAGCAGTGGAGGAGAGAACACTGAAGCTTTCTTT. It is translated as CASSGGENTEAFF.

This clone occurred once. The chain employs TRBV7-6 and TRBJ2-1, with 8 bases lining up with TRBD2. Looked up from germline, CDR1 is SGHVS and CDR2 is FNYEAQ. This CDR3 is built from 15 residues. The ends lost 5 bases at V and 6 bases at J; junction bases unmatched: 9. The DNA for the CDR3 is TGTGCCAGCAGCCTATCCGGGACTAGGGGCAATGAGCAGTTCTTC. Encoded protein: CASSLSGTRGNEQFF.

The chain couples TRBV6-4 to TRBJ2-3; a weak D match, TRBD1 (6 bases). This CDR3 is 14 amino acids long. CDR1 MRHNA and CDR2 SNTAGT come from the germline V gene. Trimming pared 5 bases from V and 2 bases from J, leaving 11 bases between. The CDR3 reads CASSTDRYTDTQYF. Written as DNA, the CDR3 is TGTGCCAGCAGTACCGACAGGTACACAGATACGCAGTATTTT.

This chain links TRBV7-9 with TRBJ2-1; 11 bases align to TRBD2. CDR1 is SEHNR and CDR2 is FQNEAQ in the germline V gene (reference sequence). V was clipped by 6 bases and J by 7 bases; unmatched bases: 17. The CDR3 spans 18 residues. The CDR3 loop is CASSSSDSLAGGKNEQFF. The DNA for the CDR3 is TGTGCCAGCAGTAGCTCGGACAGTCTAGCGGGAGGTAAGAATGAGCAGTTCTTC.

The gene calls are TRBV19 and TRBJ1-2; TRBD1 is a possible D gene (6 bases). Germline CDR1 and CDR2: LNHDA and SQIVND (reference sequence). This CDR3 contains 14 residues. With 6 bases removed from V and 7 bases from J, the gap between germline ends came to 18 bases. CDR3 nucleotides: TGTGCCAGTAGCCAAACTGGACAGCTCCCTGGCTACACCTTC. This translates into CASSQTGQLPGYTF.

The rearrangement links TRBV27 to TRBJ2-6; D remains ambiguous. The length of the CDR3 is 15 residues. The germline gives CDR1 MNHEY, CDR2 SMNVEV (reference sequence). V was pared by 3 bases and J by 0 bases, with 6 bases between. The CDR3 region has the DNA TGTGCCAGCAGTTTGCTCAGCTCTGGGGCCAACGTCCTGACTTTC. Translated, it gives CASSLLSSGANVLTF. The variable domain in full, with the rest retrieved from reference TRBV27 and TRBJ2-6, is EAQVTQNPRYLITVTGKKLTVTCSQNMNHEYMSWYRQDPGLGLRQIYYSMNVEVTDKGDVPEGYKVSRKEKRNFPLILESPSPNQTSLYFCASSLLSSGANVLTFGAGSRLTVL.

The chain employs TRBV7-6 and TRBJ2-5; 9 bases are a match to TRBD2. Germline lookup yields CDR1 SGHVS and CDR2 FNYEAQ. The V gene end was trimmed by 4 bases and the J gene end by 3 bases; junction bases not matched to a gene: 3. The CDR3 has 14 amino acids. For the CDR3, the DNA is TGTGCCAGCAGCTCGGGGACTAGCAAAGAGACCCAGTACTTC. It encodes CASSSGTSKETQYF.

The chain links TRBV7-8 to TRBJ2-7; D is perhaps TRBD2 (6 bases). CDR1 SGHVS and CDR2 FQNEAQ come from the germline V gene. Trimming took 5 bases from V and 5 from J, leaving 19 bases between them. The CDR3 consists of 15 residues. CDR3 loop: CASSPEARESNEQYF. In DNA form, the CDR3 reads TGTGCCAGCAGCCCAGAGGCACGGGAGTCCAACGAGCAGTACTTC.

The CDR3 loop is CTSSQARSSGRGETQYF. CDR3 in DNA: TGCACCAGCAGCCAAGCTCGGTCTAGCGGGAGAGGGGAGACCCAGTACTTC. J is TRBJ2-5 and V is TRBV1; the D segment call TRBD2 is taken from the table without a DNA check. TRBV1 is tagged as a pseudogene. This CDR3 is 17 amino acids long.

This rearrangement joins TRBV2 to TRBJ2-1; D is uncertain. Germline assignment: CDR1 SNHLY and CDR2 FYNNEI. Trimming cost V 7 bases and J 3 bases, with 10 bases left between them. The CDR3 has 13 residues. CDR3 DNA sequence: TGTGCCAGCACTATAGGGTACTACAATGAGCAGTTCTTC. Translated: CASTIGYYNEQFF.

The rearrangement joins TRBV27 to TRBJ2-7; TRBD1 might be the D (6 bases). The CDR3 consists of 12 residues. CDR1 is MNHEY and CDR2 is SMNVEV in the germline V gene (reference sequence). Between the trimmed V and J ends, which lost 8 bases and 3 bases, there was a span of 11 bases. CDR3 residues: CASHRVGYEQYF. As DNA, the CDR3 is TGTGCCAGCCACAGGGTGGGCTACGAGCAGTACTTC.

The chain uses TRBV4-2 and TRBJ2-7; 10 nucleotides line up with TRBD2. In germline, CDR1 is LGHNA, CDR2 YNFKEQ. CDR3 length equals 18 residues. With V trimmed by 0 bases and J by 3 bases, 11 bases remained unmatched. CDR3: CASSQDTPSGSGVYEQYF. DNA of the CDR3: TGTGCCAGCAGCCAAGACACCCCTAGCGGGAGTGGCGTCTACGAGCAGTACTTC.